This entry lists 19 T cell receptor beta chains sequenced from one sample in a study of blood T cell repertoires in COVID-19. Sequenced by immunoSEQ multiplex PCR; TCRdb stores in-frame clones only, minus some. The sample includes roughly 200,000 clones, roughly 91% seen only once; the top ten take roughly 4%. Sequences were obtained from PBMCs or T cells enriched from blood (not recorded which). These receptors came from a woman aged 25 to 39 with acute COVID-19.

In this sample, this clone turned up once. The rearrangement uses TRBV27 and TRBJ2-1, with 11 bases identical to TRBD2. V gave up 4 bases and J gave up 10 bases; unmatched junction bases: 9. CDR3 length: 15 residues. The germline gives CDR1 MNHEY, CDR2 SMNVEV (reference sequence). In nucleotides, the CDR3 is TGTGCCAGCAGTTGGGTAGCGGGGGGGTCAGGAGAGCAGTTCTTC. Its translation is CASSWVAGGSGEQFF.

The V and J genes are TRBV2 and TRBJ1-4; D might be TRBD1 (5 bases). This CDR3 has 15 residues. CDR1 and CDR2 from the germline V gene are SNHLY and FYNNEI. Trimming removed 2 bases at V and 5 bases at J, with 12 bases between. This chain's CDR3 is CASSEFVRANEKLFF. CDR3 DNA: TGTGCCAGCAGTGAATTTGTCAGGGCCAATGAAAAACTGTTTTTT.

The CDR3 loop is CASSLEGRMNTEAFF. The CDR3 coding sequence is TGTGCCAGCAGCTTAGAGGGCAGAATGAACACTGAAGCTTTCTTT. This sequence joins TRBV11-3 and TRBJ1-1; unclear D gene. In germline, CDR1 is SGHNT, CDR2 YENEEA. This CDR3 region has 15 residues. V lost 0 bases and J 0 bases, leaving 8 bases between the germline ends.

The rearrangement uses TRBV28 and TRBJ1-5; TRBD1 aligns across 8 bases. J was trimmed by 0 bases and V by 5 bases; bases with no gene match: 15. Per the germline V gene, CDR1 is MDHEN and CDR2 is SYDVKM. This CDR3 region has 19 residues. CDR3 nucleotides: TGTGCCAGCAGTCGGGAGGACAGGGCGTGGGGGCATAGCAATCAGCCCCAGCATTTT. Translated: CASSREDRAWGHSNQPQHF. The full variable domain, rest sourced from reference TRBV28 and TRBJ1-5, is DVKVTQSSRYLVKRTGEKVFLECVQDMDHENMFWYRQDPGLGLRLIYFSYDVKMKEKGDIPEGYSVSREKKERFSLILESASTNQTSMYLCASSREDRAWGHSNQPQHFGDGTRLSIL.

This chain joins TRBV30 and TRBJ1-1, with 8 nucleotides matching TRBD1. Germline trimming cut 1 base from V and 1 base from J; bases unmatched to any gene: 5. Germline CDR1 and CDR2: GTSNPN and SVGIG (reference sequence). The CDR3 has 15 amino acids. The CDR3 region is CAWSDTGTGNTEAFF. The CDR3 DNA reads as TGTGCCTGGAGTGATACCGGGACAGGGAACACTGAAGCTTTCTTT.

The chain uses TRBV5-1 and TRBJ2-7, with 9 positions matching TRBD1. The trim removed 0 bases at V and 2 bases at J, leaving 3 bases unmatched. This CDR3 region has 15 residues. Germline V CDR1 and CDR2: SGHRS, YFSETQ. The CDR3 loop reads CASSLEWDRAYEQYF. CDR3 nucleotide sequence: TGCGCCAGCAGCTTGGAATGGGACAGGGCCTACGAGCAGTACTTC.

The chain has TRBV5-1 and TRBJ2-3; possible D gene TRBD1, 5 bases. With 5 bases removed from V and 1 base from J, the gap between germline ends came to 14 bases. The CDR3 runs to 15 residues. Germline V gene data show CDR1 as SGHRS and CDR2 as YFSETQ. The CDR3 coding sequence is TGCGCCAGCAGTCGGACATTTGCGGGCACAGATACGCAGTATTTT. It specifies CASSRTFAGTDTQYF.

The chain has TRBV14 and TRBJ1-3; tentative D call: TRBD1 (6 bases). Germline CDR1 and CDR2: SGHDN and FVKESK. The CDR3 contains 14 residues. V was pared by 6 bases and J by 1 base, with 10 bases between. CDR3 protein: CASRHTGSGNTIYF. The CDR3 coding sequence is TGTGCCAGCAGACATACAGGGTCTGGAAACACCATATATTTT.

The gene calls are TRBV19 and TRBJ1-3; D is uncertain. V was clipped by 3 bases and J by 2 bases, with 8 bases between them. The germline gives CDR1 LNHDA, CDR2 SQIVND (reference sequence). The CDR3 length is 14 residues. The CDR3 region is CASSISAAGNTIYF. CDR3 DNA sequence: TGTGCCAGTAGTATCTCGGCGGCTGGAAACACCATATATTTT.

V is TRBV7-3 and J is TRBJ2-3; 10 bases map to TRBD1. CDR1 SGHTA and CDR2 FQGTGA come from the germline V gene. This CDR3 has 15 residues. With V trimmed by 5 bases and J by 5 bases, 7 bases remained unmatched. The CDR3 is CASSPHDRGQDTQYF. The CDR3 DNA reads TGTGCCAGCAGCCCCCACGACAGGGGGCAAGATACGCAGTATTTT.

The J gene is TRBJ2-2, the V gene TRBV7-6, with TRBD1 matching 10 bases. CDR3 size: 20 residues. V was pared by 5 bases and J by 1 base, with 16 bases of the junction left unmatched. From germline, CDR1 is SGHVS and CDR2 FNYEAQ. CDR3 in DNA: TGTGCCAGCAGCGCCATCGGACGAGGACAGGGGGAGAAGAACACCGGGGAGCTGTTTTTT. As protein: CASSAIGRGQGEKNTGELFF.

This chain joins TRBV6-6 and TRBJ1-1; D gene ambiguous. This CDR3 spans 13 amino acids. CDR1 and CDR2 from the germline V gene are MNHNY and SVGAGI (reference sequence). Trimming removed 6 bases at V and 0 bases at J, with 8 bases between. The CDR3 DNA reads as TGTGCCAGCAGGGAGACGCTGAACACTGAAGCTTTCTTT. Its translation: CASRETLNTEAFF.

The chain links TRBV5-1 to TRBJ1-2; 7 nucleotides match TRBD1. The V gene's germline CDR1 is SGHRS and CDR2 YFSETQ. Trimming at V came to 4 bases and at J to 2 bases, leaving 8 bases not matched to a gene. There are 15 residues in the CDR3. CDR3: CASSVNPGQNYGYTF. The CDR3 DNA sequence: TGCGCCAGCAGCGTAAATCCGGGACAGAACTATGGCTACACCTTC. Complete variable domain (other parts from reference TRBV5-1 and TRBJ1-2): KAGVTQTPRYLIKTRGQQVTLSCSPISGHRSVSWYQQTPGQGLQFLFEYFSETQRNKGNFPGRFSGRQFSNSRSEMNVSTLELGDSALYLCASSVNPGQNYGYTFGSGTRLTVV.

CDR3 coding DNA: TGTGCCAGCAGCCAAGTTGTGACCAACTTAGCACCTGACAATGAGCAGTTCTTC. Its protein is CASSQVVTNLAPDNEQFF. This chain links TRBV3-1 (or the pseudogene TRBV3-2) with TRBJ2-1; no definite D call. With 1 base removed from V and 5 bases from J, the gap between germline ends came to 21 bases. This CDR3 region has 18 residues. Germline V gives CDR1 LGHDT, CDR2 YNNKEL (reference sequence).

This clone was counted only a few times. CDR3 in DNA: TGTGCCAGCAGTTACGTCGGACACCTCGCCGAGCAGTACTTC. Translating it yields CASSYVGHLAEQYF. This chain uses TRBV6-5 with TRBJ2-7; tentative D call: TRBD1 (5 bases). From germline, CDR1 is MNHEY and CDR2 SVGAGI. Trimming removed 2 bases at V and 6 bases at J, with 14 bases between. CDR3 length equals 14 residues.

J is TRBJ2-2 and V is TRBV29-1; TRBD2 matches at 7 bases. The CDR3 covers 13 residues. V trimming: 8 bases; J trimming: 4 bases; junction bases outside the gene matches: 7. The germline gives CDR1 SQVTM, CDR2 ANQGSEA. CDR3 bases: TGCAGCCTCAAAACTAGCGTCACCGGGGAGCTGTTTTTT. Protein sequence: CSLKTSVTGELFF.

The V gene is TRBV28, the J gene TRBJ2-1; 7 nucleotides agree with TRBD1. Germline V gives CDR1 MDHEN, CDR2 SYDVKM. This CDR3 is 16 amino acids long. V lost 5 bases to trimming and J lost 3 bases; unmatched junction nucleotides: 10. Here the CDR3 DNA reads TGTGCCAGCAGTCCCCCACAGGGGTCGGGCTACAATGAGCAGTTCTTC. Protein: CASSPPQGSGYNEQFF.

The chain recombines TRBV9 with TRBJ1-6; 7 positions match TRBD1. V dropped 4 bases and J dropped 10; count of bases not matched to a gene: 23. The CDR3 consists of 19 residues. Germline V lookup: CDR1 SGDLS, CDR2 YYNGEE. In DNA, the CDR3 is TGTGCCAGCAGCCCCCGGCCGGGACAGATTGGAAGTAAAGGGTCACCCCTCCACTTT. This gives the protein CASSPRPGQIGSKGSPLHF.

The chain combines TRBV12-3 or TRBV12-4 with TRBJ1-1; no clear D. This CDR3 is 12 amino acids long. V lost 5 bases and J 6 bases, leaving 10 bases between the germline ends. CDR3 residues: CASSPASAEAFF. As DNA, the CDR3 is TGTGCCAGCAGTCCTGCGAGCGCTGAAGCTTTCTTT.